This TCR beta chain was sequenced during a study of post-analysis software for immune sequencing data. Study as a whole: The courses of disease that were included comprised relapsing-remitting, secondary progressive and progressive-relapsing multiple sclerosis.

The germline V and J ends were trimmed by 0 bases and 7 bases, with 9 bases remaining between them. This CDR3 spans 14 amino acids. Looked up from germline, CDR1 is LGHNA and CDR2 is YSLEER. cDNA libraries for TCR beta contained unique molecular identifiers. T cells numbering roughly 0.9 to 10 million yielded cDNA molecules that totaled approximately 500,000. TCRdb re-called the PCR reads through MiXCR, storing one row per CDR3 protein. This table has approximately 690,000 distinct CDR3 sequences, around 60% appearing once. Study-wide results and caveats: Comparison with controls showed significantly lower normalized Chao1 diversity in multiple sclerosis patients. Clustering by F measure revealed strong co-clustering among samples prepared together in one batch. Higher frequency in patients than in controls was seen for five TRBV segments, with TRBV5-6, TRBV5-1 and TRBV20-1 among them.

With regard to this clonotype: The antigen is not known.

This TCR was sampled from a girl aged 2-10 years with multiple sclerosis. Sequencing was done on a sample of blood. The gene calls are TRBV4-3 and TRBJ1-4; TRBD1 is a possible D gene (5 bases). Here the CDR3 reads CASSQEGRGEKLFF. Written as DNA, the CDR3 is TGCGCCAGCAGCCAAGAGGGGCGCGGTGAAAAACTGTTTTTT.